This passage covers 10 T cell receptor beta chains from one sample sequenced in a study of metastatic and nonmetastatic thyroid tumors. Thyroid surgery was preceded by no treatment in any patient. TCRdb re-called clones from the PCR reads using MiXCR. The repertoire holds more than 35,000 clones, with approximately 12% as singletons. Sequencing was performed on blood. Every receptor here comes from a female donor with papillary thyroid cancer or a benign thyroid nodule (not recorded which). Some clones in this sample may be carry-over from other donors' samples.

This clone came up many times. The V gene is TRBV5-4, the J gene TRBJ2-5, with TRBD1 identical over 10 bases. V shed 10 bases, J shed 4 bases, and the junction held 13 bases outside the gene matches. The CDR3 is 15 residues long. Per germline, CDR1 SGHNT and CDR2 YYREEE (reference sequence). The CDR3 spells CALNQGGQGLETQYF. DNA of the CDR3: TGTGCCCTCAACCAAGGGGGACAGGGGTTAGAGACCCAGTACTTC.

This clone was observed at least ten times. The rearrangement uses TRBV30 and TRBJ1-1; a possible D gene is TRBD1 (5 bases). The ends were cut back, 6 bases at V and 1 base at J, with 12 bases in the middle. The CDR3 runs to 13 residues. CDR1 GTSNPN and CDR2 SVGIG come from the germline V gene (reference sequence). CDR3 region: CACKWGGNTEAFF. The CDR3 nucleotides read TGTGCCTGCAAGTGGGGGGGGAACACTGAAGCTTTCTTT.

In this sample, this clone turned up many times. The chain joins TRBV12-5 to TRBJ2-7, with D perhaps assigned TRBD1 or TRBD2 (6 bases each). V was pared by 8 bases and J by 5 bases, with 13 bases between. This CDR3 has 12 amino acids. Germline V gives CDR1 LGHNT, CDR2 FRNRAP. The CDR3 DNA sequence: TGTGCTAGTCGGGGGCCGTCTGACGAGCAGTACTTC. It translates to CASRGPSDEQYF. Full variable domain (outside the CDR3, taken from reference TRBV12-5 and TRBJ2-7): DARVTQTPRHKVTEMGQEVTMRCQPILGHNTVFWYRQTMMQGLELLAYFRNRAPLDDSGMPKDRFSAEMPDATLATLKIQPSEPRDSAVYFCASRGPSDEQYFGPGTRLTVT.

This clone was observed many times. The chain carries TRBV5-1 and TRBJ1-1; D might be TRBD1 (5 bases). Trimming took 4 bases from V and 3 from J, leaving 10 bases between them. There are 13 residues in the CDR3. In germline, CDR1 is SGHRS, CDR2 YFSETQ. CDR3 in DNA: TGCGCCAGCAGCAACAGGTTCGACACTGAAGCTTTCTTT. Residues: CASSNRFDTEAFF.

This clone was observed many times. The chain couples TRBV11-2 to TRBJ2-5; TRBD2 agrees at 7 bases. This CDR3 comprises 16 residues. The trim removed 5 bases at V and 4 bases at J, leaving 13 bases unmatched. From germline, CDR1 is SGHAT and CDR2 FQNNGV. The CDR3 region is CASSARTGGGRETQYF. The CDR3 DNA reads as TGTGCCAGCAGCGCGCGGACGGGCGGGGGTAGAGAGACCCAGTACTTC.

J is TRBJ2-5 and V is TRBV18, with D possibly being TRBD1 or TRBD2 (5 bases each). This CDR3 region has 16 residues. Germline lookup yields CDR1 KGHSH and CDR2 LQKENI. V was shortened by 3 bases and J by 5 bases, with 19 bases between the two germline ends. The DNA for the CDR3 is TGTGCCAGCTCACCGGGGGTAGCACTCTTAGGTGAGACCCAGTACTTC. Its protein is CASSPGVALLGETQYF.

As for this clone: A read error may explain this, as a much larger clone is one base away. The CDR3 coding sequence is TGCAGTGCTGGGGGGAGAGCAGATACGCAGTATTTT. Amino acids: CSAGGRADTQYF. V usage is TRBV20-1 and J usage is TRBJ2-3; possibly TRBD2 for D (6 bases). The germline gives CDR1 DFQATT, CDR2 SNEGSKA (reference sequence). With 5 bases removed from V and 4 bases from J, the gap between germline ends came to 10 bases. This CDR3 spans 12 amino acids.

This clone was found many times. V is TRBV11-2 and J is TRBJ1-3, with D uncertain. The CDR3 is made up of 14 amino acids. The germline V gene encodes CDR1 SGHAT and CDR2 FQNNGV. V was cut by 0 bases and J by 2 bases, with 5 bases left in between. Written as DNA, the CDR3 is TGTGCCAGCAGCTTAGATGGTGCTGGAAACACCATATATTTT. It encodes CASSLDGAGNTIYF.

Points on this clone: Sequence at one end of the junction differs from germline and may be a read error. The V call is TRBV28, the J call TRBJ2-5, with D possibly TRBD2 on 6 matching bases. The CDR3 contains 13 residues. Germline loops: CDR1 MDHEN, CDR2 SYDVKM. This CDR3 is CASIPTSSETRYF. For the CDR3, the DNA is TGTGCCAGCATCCCTACTAGCTCAGAGACCCGGTACTTC.

Notes on this clone: This may arise from a read error, as a much more abundant clone is one base away. The chain couples TRBV4-1 to TRBJ1-4; D possibly corresponds to TRBD1 (5 bases). CDR1 is MGHRA, CDR2 YSYEKL, per germline. V lost 5 bases and J lost 7, with 20 bases in between. The CDR3 contains 16 residues. In nucleotides, the CDR3 is TGCGCCAGCAGCGCCTTCGGGGCAGCCCCCTCTGAAAAACTGTTTTTT. This encodes CASSAFGAAPSEKLFF.